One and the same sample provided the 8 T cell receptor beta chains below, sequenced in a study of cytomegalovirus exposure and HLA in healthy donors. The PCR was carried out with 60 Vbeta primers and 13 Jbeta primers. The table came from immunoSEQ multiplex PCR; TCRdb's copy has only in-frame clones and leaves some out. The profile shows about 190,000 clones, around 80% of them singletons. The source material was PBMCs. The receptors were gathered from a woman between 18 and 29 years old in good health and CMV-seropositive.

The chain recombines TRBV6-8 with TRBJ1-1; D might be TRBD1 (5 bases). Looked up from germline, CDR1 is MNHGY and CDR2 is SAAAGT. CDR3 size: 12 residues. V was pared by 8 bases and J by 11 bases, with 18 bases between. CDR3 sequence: CASFWGRIGAFF. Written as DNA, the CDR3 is TGTGCCAGCTTTTGGGGCCGGATTGGCGCTTTCTTT.

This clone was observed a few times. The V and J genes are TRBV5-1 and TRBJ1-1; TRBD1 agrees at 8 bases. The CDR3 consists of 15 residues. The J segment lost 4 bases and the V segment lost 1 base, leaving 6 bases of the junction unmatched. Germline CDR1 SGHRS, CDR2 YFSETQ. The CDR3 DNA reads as TGCGCCAGCAGCTTGCAAATCACAGGGGGCACTGAAGCTTTCTTT. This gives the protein CASSLQITGGTEAFF.

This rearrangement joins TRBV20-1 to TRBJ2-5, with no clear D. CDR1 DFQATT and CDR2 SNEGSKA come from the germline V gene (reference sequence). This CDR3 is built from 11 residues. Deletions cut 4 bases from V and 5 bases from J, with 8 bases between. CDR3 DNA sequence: TGCAGTGCTACGAGATCGGAGACCCAGTACTTC. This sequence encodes CSATRSETQYF.

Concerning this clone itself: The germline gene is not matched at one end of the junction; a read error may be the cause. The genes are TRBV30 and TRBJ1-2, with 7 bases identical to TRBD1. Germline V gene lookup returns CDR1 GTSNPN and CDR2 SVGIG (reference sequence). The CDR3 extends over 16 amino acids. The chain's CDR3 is CAWSETSVPRQGVVNF. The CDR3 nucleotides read TGTGCCTGGAGTGAAACCTCTGTCCCGAGACAGGGAGTGGTAAACTTC.

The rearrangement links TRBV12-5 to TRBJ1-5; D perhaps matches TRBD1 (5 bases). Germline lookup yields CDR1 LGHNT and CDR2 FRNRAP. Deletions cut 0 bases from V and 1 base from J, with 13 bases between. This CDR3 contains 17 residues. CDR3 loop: CASGLVLGRVSNQPQHF. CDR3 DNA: TGTGCTAGTGGTTTGGTACTGGGCAGGGTGAGCAATCAGCCCCAGCATTTT.

CDR3 region: CASSWSATNEKLFF. The CDR3 nucleotides read TGTGCCAGCAGCTGGAGTGCAACTAATGAAAAACTGTTTTTT. The gene calls are TRBV5-6 and TRBJ1-4; D uncertain. Germline-derived CDR1 and CDR2 are SGHDT and YYEEEE. V was clipped by 3 bases and J by 0 bases, with 6 bases between them. This CDR3 contains 14 residues.

The CDR3 sequence is CASSLERGADTQYF. The CDR3 coding sequence is TGCGCCAGCAGCTTGGAGCGGGGGGCGGATACGCAGTATTTT. This sequence joins TRBV5-1 and TRBJ2-3; 9 bases line up with TRBD2. The CDR3 is 14 residues long. V lost 0 bases and J lost 6; bases outside the gene matches: 2. Germline assignment: CDR1 SGHRS and CDR2 YFSETQ.

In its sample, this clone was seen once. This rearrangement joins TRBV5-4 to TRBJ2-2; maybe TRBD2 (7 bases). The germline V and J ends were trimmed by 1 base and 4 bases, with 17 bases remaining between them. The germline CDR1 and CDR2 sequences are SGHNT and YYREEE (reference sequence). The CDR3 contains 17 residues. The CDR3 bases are TGTGCCAGCAGCTTGTATCCCTCGGGGGGCCCCACCGGGGAGCTGTTTTTT. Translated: CASSLYPSGGPTGELFF. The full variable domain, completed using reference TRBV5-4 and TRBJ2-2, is ETGVTQSPTHLIKTRGQQVTLRCSSQSGHNTVSWYQQALGQGPQFIFQYYREEENGRGNFPPRFSGLQFPNYSSELNVNALELDDSALYLCASSLYPSGGPTGELFFGEGSRLTVL.